Listed below are T cell receptor beta chains from one sample, sequenced in a study of shared clonotypes between healthy human individuals. Method: immunoSEQ multiplex PCR; TCRdb's copy keeps in-frame clones and lacks some. Of hundreds of thousands of clones in the sample, approximately 96% were seen once. What was sequenced was naive CD8+ T cells sorted from blood. The receptors come from a woman aged 30 to 39 in good health. CDR3s include the opening cysteine and the closing phenylalanine or tryptophan. The D gene is left open where the match is weak. Clone size is stated in some rows and not others, as once, few, many or a class when expanded.

J gene	V gene	D gene	clone size	CDR3 DNA	CDR3 protein
TRBJ2-3	TRBV10-3	TRBD2	.	TGTGCCACGGCGGGGGGCTGGGGGAAAGATACGCAGTATTTT	CATAGGWGKDTQYF
TRBJ1-1	TRBV19	.	.	TGTGCCAGTTCTCAAGGCGTAGGGACGGTTTCCACTGAAGCTTTCTTT	CASSQGVGTVSTEAFF
TRBJ2-7	TRBV28	TRBD1	.	TGTGCCAGCAGACCGTACGGGACAGGCCGACTCGAGCAGTACTTC	CASRPYGTGRLEQYF
TRBJ2-7	TRBV5-4	.	once	TGTGCCAGCAGCCCCTACAGCTCCTACGAGCAGTACTTC	CASSPYSSYEQYF
TRBJ2-7	TRBV7-9	TRBD1	.	TGTGCCAGCAGCTTAGGGACAGGGGGTATGTACGAGCAGTACTTC	CASSLGTGGMYEQYF
TRBJ2-1	TRBV7-9	.	.	TGTGCCAGCAGTCATTCTGGTCTGGTTCAGTATTCCTCCTACAATGAGCAGTTCTTC	CASSHSGLVQYSSYNEQFF
TRBJ1-5	TRBV15	.	.	TGTGCCACCAGCAGATGGCAAGGCAATCAGCCCCAGCATTTT	CATSRWQGNQPQHF
TRBJ2-7	TRBV27	TRBD2	.	TGTGCCAGCAGAGCGTATGAATCCGGGACTAGCGGGAGGCCCACCTACGAGCAGTACTTC	CASRAYESGTSGRPTYEQYF
TRBJ1-5	TRBV2	TRBD1	.	TGTGCCAGCGAGCGGGACAGGGGGATAAATCAGCCCCAGCATTTT	CASERDRGINQPQHF
TRBJ2-7	TRBV11-3	.	.	TGTGCCAGCAGCCCTAAAGGGTCCTACGAGCAGTACTTC	CASSPKGSYEQYF
TRBJ1-1	TRBV19	.	.	TGTGCCAGTAGTATAGGTGGCAGGTTGAACACTGAAGCTTTCTTT	CASSIGGRLNTEAFF
TRBJ1-4	TRBV2	TRBD1	.	TGTGCCAGCCAGGGGATCGGGACAGAACTGGAAAAACTGTTTTTT	CASQGIGTELEKLFF
TRBJ2-2	TRBV5-1	.	.	TGCGCCAGCAGCTTGAATGGGGCCGGGGAGCTGTTTTTT	CASSLNGAGELFF
TRBJ1-2	TRBV7-9	.	once	TGTGCCAGCAGCTTATTTCTAGGGTATGGCTACACCTTC	CASSLFLGYGYTF
TRBJ1-5	TRBV10-3	.	.	TGTGCCATCGCTCCTAGGGGAGGGGAAGGTCAGCCCCAGCATTTT	CAIAPRGGEGQPQHF
TRBJ2-7	TRBV12-1	.	.	TGTGCCAGCAGCTTTGTCATTCGGGCAGGGGGCGGCGAGCAGTACTTC	CASSFVIRAGGGEQYF
TRBJ2-2	TRBV7-8	TRBD2	.	TGTGCCAGCAGCTTAAGTTTCGGGATAGCGGGAGCGACCGGGGAGCTGTTTTTT	CASSLSFGIAGATGELFF
TRBJ1-1	TRBV5-1	.	.	TGCGCCAGCAGCATGGCGAACACTGAAGCTTTCTTT	CASSMANTEAFF
TRBJ2-7	TRBV7-6	.	.	TGTGCCAGCAGCCCGGCGGGCTCCTACGAGCAGTACTTC	CASSPAGSYEQYF
TRBJ2-6	TRBV27	TRBD1	.	TGTGCCAGCAGTTTCTTGACAGGGACCGGGGCCAACGTCCTGACTTTC	CASSFLTGTGANVLTF
TRBJ2-1	TRBV4-1	TRBD2	.	TGCGCCAGCAGCCAAGAGATCCGGAGCGGGAGGGCCGGGGGGCAGTTCTTC	CASSQEIRSGRAGGQFF
TRBJ2-7	TRBV28	.	.	TGTGCCAGCAGTTCACCTTACCATAGCGTCGGGGTGGGGGCGTACGAGCAGTACTTC	CASSSPYHSVGVGAYEQYF